This T cell receptor (beta chain) was sequenced during a study of CD8 T cells in ankylosing spondylitis (dated by TCRdb to about 2017). For context, the study as a whole: T cell receptor beta repertoires were profiled in healthy donors and ankylosing spondylitis patients so that disease-linked TCR variants could be found. In total, the full study cohort was made up of nearly 110 healthy donors and 25 to 30 ankylosing spondylitis patients. Peripheral blood samples were taken, and synovial fluid was additionally collected from ankylosing spondylitis patients. Findings and caveats that apply to the study as a whole: The disease-linked clones were reported to be significantly enriched in matched synovial fluid samples from ankylosing spondylitis patients. A TCR beta motif made up of several highly homologous amino acid variants appeared to be characteristic of blood from ankylosing spondylitis patients. Some motif variants were previously reported in synovial fluid and blood of reactive arthritis patients, suggesting common disease-initiation mechanisms. The disease-linked clones had a CD8+ phenotype and were found at relatively low frequencies in peripheral blood.

For sequencing, an Illumina HiSeq 2500 was employed. TCR beta libraries were prepared by quantitative 5'-RACE with molecular barcodes. In the source study's methods: A new computational method based on a probabilistic model of VDJ rearrangement was used to identify disease-linked TCR variants. TCRdb reprocessing: public reads trimmed at Q25 with fastp, clones called with MiXCR, in-frame beta chains kept. Merged by CDR3 protein, the rows form single entries marked with the most common genes and DNA. It is TCRdb's table, rather than the study itself, that gives the V and J calls and clone size. This sample gives 100,000 or so distinct CDR3 sequences in total; roughly 9% of them show up just once. The ten top clones hold approximately 30% of the sample. Reading the germline V gene gives CDR1 SQVTM and CDR2 ANQGSEA. Counted from cysteine to phenylalanine, this CDR3 has 14 amino acids. Only the CDR3 DNA stays, 42 bases, in frame from base 1. V has 6 bases trimmed and J has 4 bases trimmed; junction bases matching no gene number 9.

This clonotype has ten or more counts. Its antigen is unknown. The record has no base qualities; no much larger clone is one base away. The source material was blood, either unsorted or a sorted T cell fraction (not recorded which). This receptor was taken from a male donor with ankylosing spondylitis. This receptor chain uses TRBV29-1 and TRBJ2-3; 8 bases in between match TRBD1. The DNA is as follows: TGCAGCGTCGCAGGGGGCCATGGATCAGATACGCAGTATTTT. Its coded protein is CSVAGGHGSDTQYF.